Listed below are T cell receptor beta chains from one sample, sequenced in a study of cytomegalovirus exposure and HLA in healthy donors. Libraries were prepared by immunoSEQ multiplex PCR; TCRdb keeps only in-frame clonotypes and omits some of them. The table has around 300,000 clones, around 90% seen once. The sequencing sample was made of PBMCs. The receptors originated from a man in his thirties or forties in good health and CMV-seronegative. Each CDR3 is given with its conserved first and last residue. D genes are given only for firm matches. For some rows the clone size is stated as once, few or many, or as a class when expanded; others skip it.

V: TRBV4-1
size: .
J: TRBJ2-3
D: TRBD1
DNA: TGCGCCAGCAGCCCGGGGACAGCTCCCACAGATACGCAGTATTTT
CDR3: CASSPGTAPTDTQYF

V: TRBV7-2
size: .
J: TRBJ1-3
D: .
DNA: TGTGCCAGCAGCCCCTACAGGGTATCCGAACACACCATATATTTT
CDR3: CASSPYRVSEHTIYF

V: TRBV19
size: .
J: TRBJ1-5
D: .
DNA: TGTGCCAGTAGTATAGGGTGGGCAGGGGCCAGCAATCAGCCCCAGCATTTT
CDR3: CASSIGWAGASNQPQHF

V: TRBV7-2
size: .
J: TRBJ2-7
D: TRBD1
DNA: TGTGCCAGCAGCAAAGCCGGGACAGCCACCTACGAGCAGTACTTC
CDR3: CASSKAGTATYEQYF

V: TRBV5-4
size: .
J: TRBJ2-5
D: .
DNA: TGTGCCAGCAGCTTGAGCAGGGGCAGTCGTGCGCAAGAGACCCAGTACTTC
CDR3: CASSLSRGSRAQETQYF

V: TRBV29-1
size: .
J: TRBJ1-1
D: .
DNA: TGCAGCGTTCATACCGGAGGAGGGACTGAAGCTTTCTTT
CDR3: CSVHTGGGTEAFF

V: TRBV11-2
size: .
J: TRBJ2-7
D: TRBD2
DNA: TGTGCCAGCAGCTTAGTAGCGGGGGATCGGGAGCAGTACTTC
CDR3: CASSLVAGDREQYF

V: TRBV6-1
size: .
J: TRBJ1-4
D: .
DNA: TGTGCCAGCAGGCCGACAGGTCTTAATGAAAAACTGTTTTTT
CDR3: CASRPTGLNEKLFF

V: TRBV6-5
size: .
J: TRBJ1-5
D: .
DNA: TGTGCCAGCAGTTACTCGGGAACAGGGCAGCCCCAGCATTTT
CDR3: CASSYSGTGQPQHF

V: TRBV6-5
size: .
J: TRBJ1-1
D: .
DNA: TGTGCCAGCAGTTACCAGGGAAACACTGAAGCTTTCTTT
CDR3: CASSYQGNTEAFF

V: TRBV7-9
size: .
J: TRBJ1-1
D: .
DNA: TGTGCCAGCAGCCCGCCCATTCAGGGGAGGGACACTGAAGCTTTCTTT
CDR3: CASSPPIQGRDTEAFF

V: TRBV5-4
size: .
J: TRBJ1-6
D: TRBD1
DNA: TGTGCCAGCAGCTCTGGCGGGACAGGGGGAGGGCCCCTCCACTTT
CDR3: CASSSGGTGGGPLHF

V: TRBV18
size: .
J: TRBJ2-6
D: .
DNA: TGTGCCAGCTCACCACAGGGGCCAGGCTCTGGGGCCAACGTCCTGACTTTC
CDR3: CASSPQGPGSGANVLTF

V: TRBV4-2
size: .
J: TRBJ2-2
D: TRBD1
DNA: TGTGCCAGCAGCCAACGACTTGGGGACAGGGACACCGGGGAGCTGTTTTTT
CDR3: CASSQRLGDRDTGELFF

V: TRBV5-1
size: .
J: TRBJ2-6
D: TRBD1
DNA: TGCGCCAGCAGCATGACGGGACAGGGCGAGACCTCTGGGGCCAACGTCCTGACTTTC
CDR3: CASSMTGQGETSGANVLTF

V: TRBV2
size: .
J: TRBJ1-4
D: TRBD1
DNA: TGTGCCAGCAGTGGGACAGGGGGCGCGGTGCAAAAACTGTTTTTT
CDR3: CASSGTGGAVQKLFF

V: TRBV5-1
size: .
J: TRBJ2-1
D: TRBD2
DNA: TGCGCCAGCAGCCTGACTAGCGGGGAGTTACTTGAGCAGTTCTTC
CDR3: CASSLTSGELLEQFF

V: TRBV6-5
size: .
J: TRBJ2-7
D: .
DNA: TGTGCCAGCTGCGCGGTCTACGAGCAGTACTTC
CDR3: CASCAVYEQYF

V: TRBV5-1
size: .
J: TRBJ1-6
D: TRBD1
DNA: TGCGCCAGCAGCTTAACAGGGACAGGAAATTCACCCCTCCACTTT
CDR3: CASSLTGTGNSPLHF

V: TRBV5-6
size: .
J: TRBJ2-3
D: TRBD2
DNA: TGTGCCAGCACCAAACTAGCGGGGGGGAAGGATACGCAGTATTTT
CDR3: CASTKLAGGKDTQYF

V: TRBV9
size: .
J: TRBJ1-2
D: .
DNA: TGTGCCAGCAGCGTAGGCTCTAGCGGGGGATTGTATGGCTACACCTTC
CDR3: CASSVGSSGGLYGYTF

V: TRBV6-6
size: .
J: TRBJ2-7
D: .
DNA: TGTGCCAGCAGTTACTCGTACAGTAACTACGAGCAGTACTTC
CDR3: CASSYSYSNYEQYF

V: TRBV10-3
size: once
J: TRBJ2-3
D: TRBD2
DNA: TGTGCCATCAGTGCCACTAGCGGGGGGTTAGATACGCAGTATTTT
CDR3: CAISATSGGLDTQYF

V: TRBV29-1
size: .
J: TRBJ2-2
D: .
DNA: TGCAGCGCCAGACAGAACACCGGGGAGCTGTTTTTT
CDR3: CSARQNTGELFF

V: TRBV30
size: .
J: TRBJ2-1
D: TRBD2
DNA: TGTGCCTGGAGAACTGCGGGGGGGCCGGGGAATGAGCAGTTCTTC
CDR3: CAWRTAGGPGNEQFF

V: TRBV5-6
size: .
J: TRBJ1-1
D: .
DNA: TGTGCCAGCAGCTTCGGGGACACTGAAGCTTTCTTT
CDR3: CASSFGDTEAFF

V: TRBV11-2
size: .
J: TRBJ1-1
D: TRBD1
DNA: TGTGCCAGCAGCCACCCCCCGGGACAGGGCCCTATATCTGAAGCTTTCTTT
CDR3: CASSHPPGQGPISEAFF

V: TRBV4-3
size: .
J: TRBJ2-5
D: .
DNA: TGCGCCAGCAGCCCGGGCCACAGGAACGGCCAAGAGACCCAGTACTTC
CDR3: CASSPGHRNGQETQYF

V: TRBV6-5
size: .
J: TRBJ1-5
D: .
DNA: TGTGCCAGCAGTTACAATACAGGGAATCAGCCCCAGCATTTT
CDR3: CASSYNTGNQPQHF

V: TRBV9
size: .
J: TRBJ2-1
D: TRBD2
DNA: TGTGCCAGCAGCGTAGGAGCGGGGACTTGGAATGAGCAGTTCTTC
CDR3: CASSVGAGTWNEQFF

V: TRBV10-2
size: .
J: TRBJ1-4
D: .
DNA: TGCGCCAGCAGAATGCCGACAGGAGTGAGAGGTGAAAAACTGTTTTTT
CDR3: CASRMPTGVRGEKLFF

V: TRBV18
size: .
J: TRBJ1-1
D: .
DNA: TGTGCCAGCTCACCACCCGAACCCCCTCCTCGCGGGGACACTGAAGCTTTCTTT
CDR3: CASSPPEPPPRGDTEAFF

V: TRBV7-6
size: .
J: TRBJ1-2
D: .
DNA: TGTGCCAGCAGAGGGGATGGTGGCTATGGCTACACCTTC
CDR3: CASRGDGGYGYTF

V: TRBV30
size: .
J: TRBJ1-2
D: TRBD1
DNA: TGTGCCTGGGGGCAGGGGGCTCGAGGCTATGGCTACACCTTC
CDR3: CAWGQGARGYGYTF

V: TRBV4-3
size: .
J: TRBJ2-7
D: TRBD1
DNA: TGCGCCAGCAGCCAACGGCAGGGGGCCTACGAGCAGTACTTC
CDR3: CASSQRQGAYEQYF

V: TRBV5-6
size: .
J: TRBJ2-7
D: TRBD1
DNA: TGTGCCAGCAGCTTCGACAGGGGGCCCGAGCAGTACTTC
CDR3: CASSFDRGPEQYF

V: TRBV5-1
size: .
J: TRBJ2-3
D: TRBD2
DNA: TGCGCCAGCAGCTCCATAGCGGGGGGCCGCACAGATACGCAGTATTTT
CDR3: CASSSIAGGRTDTQYF

V: TRBV7-2
size: once
J: TRBJ1-2
D: .
DNA: TGTGCCAGCAGCCCAGAAAGCGGGTACTATGGCTACACCTTC
CDR3: CASSPESGYYGYTF

V: TRBV6-5
size: .
J: TRBJ2-5
D: TRBD1
DNA: TGTGCCAGCAGCGGACAGGCCCGGGAGACCCAGTACTTC
CDR3: CASSGQARETQYF

V: TRBV10-3
size: .
J: TRBJ1-2
D: TRBD1
DNA: TGTGCCATCAGTGAGTCTTGGGGGACAGCACGTAACTATGGCTACACCTTC
CDR3: CAISESWGTARNYGYTF

V: TRBV27
size: .
J: TRBJ1-5
D: .
DNA: TGTGCCAGCAGTTTTCAGGGGTCCCTTGATCAGCCCCAGCATTTT
CDR3: CASSFQGSLDQPQHF

V: TRBV19
size: .
J: TRBJ2-6
D: .
DNA: TGTGCCAGTAGTATAAAGGTCAGGGCTCTCTCTGGGGCCAACGTCCTGACTTTC
CDR3: CASSIKVRALSGANVLTF

V: TRBV19
size: few
J: TRBJ2-7
D: .
DNA: TGTGCCAGTAGTAAGGAGCTCCCCTACGAGCAGTACTTC
CDR3: CASSKELPYEQYF

V: TRBV6-6
size: once
J: TRBJ2-7
D: .
DNA: TGTGCCAGCACCACCGCCGGGACAAACACCGAGCAGTACTTC
CDR3: CASTTAGTNTEQYF

V: TRBV7-9
size: .
J: TRBJ2-2
D: TRBD2
DNA: TGTGCCAGCACCTTTAGCGGGGGGACGAACACCGGGGAGCTGTTTTTT
CDR3: CASTFSGGTNTGELFF

V: TRBV5-3
size: .
J: TRBJ2-3
D: TRBD2
DNA: TGTGCCAGAAGCTTGCGGCTAGCGGGGGCCTTTAAGGATACGCAGTATTTT
CDR3: CARSLRLAGAFKDTQYF

V: TRBV25-1
size: .
J: TRBJ2-7
D: TRBD1
DNA: TGTGCCAGCAGTGAACGTGAGACAGGGGCCTACGAGCAGTACTTC
CDR3: CASSERETGAYEQYF

V: TRBV2
size: .
J: TRBJ2-5
D: .
DNA: TGTGCCAGCAGTGAAAGGGGGGGGGAGGTTCGGGAGACCCAGTACTTC
CDR3: CASSERGGEVRETQYF

V: TRBV5-4
size: .
J: TRBJ1-4
D: TRBD1
DNA: TGTGCCAGCAGCGCCCGGGACAGGGGGACTAATGAAAAACTGTTTTTT
CDR3: CASSARDRGTNEKLFF

V: TRBV4-2
size: .
J: TRBJ2-7
D: .
DNA: TGTGCCAGCAGCCAAGATCCAGCGGCCTACGAGCAGTACTTC
CDR3: CASSQDPAAYEQYF

V: TRBV6-1
size: .
J: TRBJ1-3
D: TRBD1
DNA: TGTGCCAGCAGTGCGTGGACAGGGTCTGGAAACACCATATATTTT
CDR3: CASSAWTGSGNTIYF

V: TRBV7-6
size: .
J: TRBJ2-3
D: .
DNA: TGTGCCAGCAGCACGCGAGTAGATACGCAGTATTTT
CDR3: CASSTRVDTQYF

V: TRBV6-1
size: .
J: TRBJ1-5
D: TRBD1
DNA: TGTGCCAGCAGTGGACAGGGGTATCAGCCCCAGCATTTT
CDR3: CASSGQGYQPQHF